The sequence of this T cell receptor (beta chain) was determined in a study of T cell changes during pregnancy in multiple sclerosis. The V gene lost 4 bases and the J gene lost 4 bases, with 8 bases spanning the gap. Germline V lookup: CDR1 MNHEY, CDR2 SMNVEV (reference sequence). The CDR3 length is 13 residues. The data were produced by immunoSEQ multiplex PCR, yet TCRdb's version contains in-frame clones alone and is incomplete. The table has roughly 15,000 clones, approximately 85% seen once. The rearrangement links TRBV27 to TRBJ2-1, with D perhaps matching TRBD1 (5 bases). The input for sequencing was CD8+ T cells from peripheral blood mononuclear cells, taken in the second trimester of pregnancy. The source is a female donor in good health, enrolled as a control in a pregnancy study. CDR3 coding DNA: TGTGCCAGCAGTTCGACAGTATACAATGAGCAGTTCTTC. Its translation is CASSSTVYNEQFF.